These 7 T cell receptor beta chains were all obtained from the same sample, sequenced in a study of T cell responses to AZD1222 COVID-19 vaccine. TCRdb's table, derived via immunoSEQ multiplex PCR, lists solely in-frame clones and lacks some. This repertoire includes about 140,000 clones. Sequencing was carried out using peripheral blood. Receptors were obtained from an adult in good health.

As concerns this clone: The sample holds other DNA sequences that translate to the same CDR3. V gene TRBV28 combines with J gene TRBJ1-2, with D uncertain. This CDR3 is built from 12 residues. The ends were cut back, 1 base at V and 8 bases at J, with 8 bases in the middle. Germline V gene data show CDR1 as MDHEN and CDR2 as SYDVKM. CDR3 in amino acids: CASSLYLSGYTF. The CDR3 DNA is TGTGCCAGCAGTTTATATCTTAGCGGCTACACCTTC.

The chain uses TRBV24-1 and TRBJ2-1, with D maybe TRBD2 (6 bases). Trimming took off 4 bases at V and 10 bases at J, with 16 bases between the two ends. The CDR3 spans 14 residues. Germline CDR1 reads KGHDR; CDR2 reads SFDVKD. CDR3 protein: CATSEGFPRGEQFF. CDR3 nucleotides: TGTGCCACCAGTGAGGGTTTTCCCCGGGGGGAGCAGTTCTTC.

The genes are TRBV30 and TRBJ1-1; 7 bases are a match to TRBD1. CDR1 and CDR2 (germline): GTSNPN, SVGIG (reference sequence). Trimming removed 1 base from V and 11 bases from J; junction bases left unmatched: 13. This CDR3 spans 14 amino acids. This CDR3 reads CAWSANRDRGMAFF. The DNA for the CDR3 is TGTGCCTGGAGTGCCAATCGGGACAGAGGGATGGCTTTCTTT.

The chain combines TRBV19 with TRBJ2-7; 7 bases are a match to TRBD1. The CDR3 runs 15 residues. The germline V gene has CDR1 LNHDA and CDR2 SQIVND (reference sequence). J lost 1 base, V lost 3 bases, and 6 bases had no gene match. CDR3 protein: CASSIGAGGSYEQYF. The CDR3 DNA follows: TGTGCCAGTAGTATCGGGGCAGGGGGATCCTACGAGCAGTACTTC.

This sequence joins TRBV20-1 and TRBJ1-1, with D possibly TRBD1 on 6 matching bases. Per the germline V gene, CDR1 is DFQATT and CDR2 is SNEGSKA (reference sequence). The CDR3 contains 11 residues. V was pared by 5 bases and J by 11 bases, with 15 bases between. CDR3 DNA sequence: TGCAGTGCTGAGGCAGGGGTTGGGGCTTTCTTT. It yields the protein CSAEAGVGAFF.

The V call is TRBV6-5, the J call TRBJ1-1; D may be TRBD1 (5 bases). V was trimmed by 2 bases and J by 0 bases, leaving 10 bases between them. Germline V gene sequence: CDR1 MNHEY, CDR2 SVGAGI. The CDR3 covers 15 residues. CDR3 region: CASSYGAGMNTEAFF. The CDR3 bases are TGTGCCAGCAGTTACGGGGCAGGGATGAACACTGAAGCTTTCTTT.

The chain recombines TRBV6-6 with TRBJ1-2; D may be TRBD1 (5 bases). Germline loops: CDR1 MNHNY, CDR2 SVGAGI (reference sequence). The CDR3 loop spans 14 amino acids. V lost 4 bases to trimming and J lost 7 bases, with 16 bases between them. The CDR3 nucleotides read TGTGCCAGCAGTTTCGGGGCAGGGAAGGGTGGCTACACCTTC. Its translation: CASSFGAGKGGYTF.